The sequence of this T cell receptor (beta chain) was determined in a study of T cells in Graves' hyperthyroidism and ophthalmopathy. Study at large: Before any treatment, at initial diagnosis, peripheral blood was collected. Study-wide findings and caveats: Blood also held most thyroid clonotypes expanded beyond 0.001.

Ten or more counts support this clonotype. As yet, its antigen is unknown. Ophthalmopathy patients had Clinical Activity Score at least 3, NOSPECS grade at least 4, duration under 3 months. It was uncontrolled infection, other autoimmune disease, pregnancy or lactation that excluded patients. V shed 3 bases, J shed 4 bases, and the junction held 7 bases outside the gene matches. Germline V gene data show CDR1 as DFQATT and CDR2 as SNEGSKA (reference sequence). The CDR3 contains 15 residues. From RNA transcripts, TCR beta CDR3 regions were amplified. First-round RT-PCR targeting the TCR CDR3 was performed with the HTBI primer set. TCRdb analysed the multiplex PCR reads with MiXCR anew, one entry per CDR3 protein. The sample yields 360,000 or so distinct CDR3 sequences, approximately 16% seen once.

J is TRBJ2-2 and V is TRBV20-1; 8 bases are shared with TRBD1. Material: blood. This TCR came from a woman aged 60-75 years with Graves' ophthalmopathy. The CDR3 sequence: CSASSLQGGTGELFF. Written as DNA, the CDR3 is TGCAGTGCTAGTTCTCTACAGGGGGGCACCGGGGAGCTGTTTTTT.